One T cell receptor (beta chain) is described in this entry. Its target is not known. Quantitative 5'-RACE with molecular barcodes was used to make the TCR beta libraries. TCRdb reprocessed the 5' RACE reads with MiXCR, giving one entry per CDR3 protein. The table lists approximately 540,000 distinct CDR3 sequences, about 12% of them singletons. The data derive from a study of CD8 T cells in ankylosing spondylitis. Whole-study findings and limits: Significant enrichment of disease-linked clones was reportedly seen in matched ankylosing spondylitis synovial fluid. Ankylosing spondylitis blood appeared to be characterized by a TCR beta motif of under ten highly homologous variants.

There are 13 residues in the CDR3. Germline V lookup: CDR1 DFQATT, CDR2 SNEGSKA (reference sequence). The junction had 6 bases not matched to a gene; V was cut back by 5 bases and J by 2 bases. This clonotype was obtained from a male donor with ankylosing spondylitis. The V gene is TRBV20-1, the J gene TRBJ2-7; TRBD1 agrees at 7 bases. Sequencing was done on a sample of blood, either unsorted or a sorted T cell fraction (not recorded which). CDR3 bases: TGCAGTGCTGGGGACAGCGTAGCCTACGAGCAGTACTTC. Protein sequence: CSAGDSVAYEQYF.